Below, 27 T cell receptor beta chains from the same sample are listed, as sequenced in a study of T-cell reconstitution after alpha-beta-depleted transplantation in children. Preparation of the TCRbeta library involved a method that used unique molecular identifiers. One entry per CDR3 protein, called by TCRdb with MiXCR from the PCR reads. The repertoire has 70,000 to 95,000 distinct CDR3 sequences, around 15% of them found once; the top ten carry around 20%. The sequencing here drew on PBMCs, mostly from graft donor cells, taken 180 days after TCRalphabeta/CD19-depleted stem cell transplant. The receptors originated from a male patient under 10 years old who had a stem cell transplant for acute lymphoblastic leukemia, so the T cells may come from the graft donor.

V usage is TRBV11-2 and J usage is TRBJ2-2, with 10 bases that match TRBD1. With V trimmed by 5 bases and J by 4 bases, 1 base remained unmatched. Germline V gene sequence: CDR1 SGHAT, CDR2 FQNNGV. CDR3 length equals 14 residues. CDR3 nucleotide sequence: TGTGCCAGCAGCCGGACAGGGGGCACCGGGGAGCTGTTTTTT. Its translation is CASSRTGGTGELFF.

A few counts support this clonotype. The CDR3 nucleotides are TGTGCCATCAGTGAACGGCCGTACGAGCAGTACTTC. It yields the protein CAISERPYEQYF. This chain uses TRBV10-3 with TRBJ2-7; D remains unclear. The CDR3 consists of 12 residues. CDR1 and CDR2 from the germline V gene are ENHRY and SYGVKD. V was shortened by 3 bases and J by 4 bases, with 7 bases between the two germline ends.

V is TRBV18 and J is TRBJ1-2, with D tentatively TRBD1 (5 bases). This CDR3 contains 17 residues. Between the trimmed V and J ends, which lost 0 bases and 8 bases, there was a span of 22 bases. CDR1 KGHSH and CDR2 LQKENI come from the germline V gene. Here the CDR3 reads CASSPPGQGDLVRGYTF. Written as DNA, the CDR3 is TGTGCCAGCTCACCACCGGGGCAGGGAGACCTGGTGAGGGGCTACACCTTC. Full variable domain (missing parts from reference TRBV18 and TRBJ1-2): NAGVMQNPRHLVRRRGQEARLRCSPMKGHSHVYWYRQLPEEGLKFMVYLQKENIIDESGMPKERFSAEFPKEGPSILRIQQVVRGDSAAYFCASSPPGQGDLVRGYTFGSGTRLTVV.

The chain links TRBV11-2 to TRBJ2-7, with 10 bases matching TRBD1. This CDR3 spans 16 amino acids. From germline, CDR1 is SGHAT and CDR2 FQNNGV. J gave up 4 bases and V 2 bases, and 8 bases lay outside the gene matches. CDR3 region: CASSLTLTGGEYEQYF. Here the CDR3 DNA reads TGTGCCAGCAGCTTAACGTTGACAGGGGGCGAATACGAGCAGTACTTC.

The chain couples TRBV28 to TRBJ2-4, with 9 bases fitting TRBD1. Germline CDR1 is MDHEN and CDR2 is SYDVKM. The CDR3 runs 13 residues. Trimming cost V 5 bases and J 8 bases; bases outside gene matches: 4. The CDR3 DNA sequence: TGTGCCAGCAGTCCCCGGGACAGGGACATTCAGTACTTC. It translates to CASSPRDRDIQYF.

The chain has TRBV12-3 or TRBV12-4 and TRBJ1-4; D gene ambiguous. Trimming removed 6 bases from V and 5 bases from J, with 13 bases in between. The CDR3 spans 14 residues. The CDR3 reads CASSPIEENEKLFF. CDR3 nucleotide sequence: TGTGCCAGCAGCCCGATCGAGGAGAATGAAAAACTGTTTTTT.

Remarks on this clonotype: A much larger clone lies a single base off, so this may be a read error. This chain links TRBV7-9 with TRBJ1-4; 7 bases agree with TRBD1. CDR1 and CDR2 (germline): SEHNR, FQNEAQ (reference sequence). After removal of 3 bases from V and 8 bases from J, the junction contained 6 bases not matched to a gene. CDR3 length equals 14 residues. The CDR3 bases are TGTGCCAGCAGCTTCGGACAGGCTGGAGAAAAACTGTTTTTT. Its translation: CASSFGQAGEKLFF.

By its share, this clonotype is medium-sized. In nucleotides, the CDR3 is TGTGCCAGCAGTTACTCGACTCTAGGCCAAGAGACCCAGTACTTC. As protein: CASSYSTLGQETQYF. The chain carries TRBV6-5 and TRBJ2-5; the D is unclear. Germline V gives CDR1 MNHEY, CDR2 SVGAGI. Between the trimmed V and J ends, which lost 0 bases and 1 base, there was a span of 9 bases. The CDR3 runs to 15 residues.

The rearrangement joins TRBV9 to TRBJ2-6; no definite D call. With 3 bases removed from V and 2 bases from J, the gap between germline ends came to 0 bases. Looked up from germline, CDR1 is SGDLS and CDR2 is YYNGEE. The CDR3 is made up of 12 amino acids. CDR3 sequence: CASSAGANVLTF. For the CDR3, the DNA is TGTGCCAGCAGCGCTGGGGCCAACGTCCTGACTTTC.

The chain uses TRBV29-1 and TRBJ2-2; tentative D call: TRBD2 (5 bases). Trimming shortened V by 6 bases and J by 6 bases, and 5 bases separated the two germline ends. In germline, CDR1 is SQVTM, CDR2 ANQGSEA. This CDR3 comprises 10 residues. As DNA, the CDR3 is TGCAGCGTGCGGGCCGGGGAGCTGTTTTTT. Its protein is CSVRAGELFF.

CDR3: CASSELDPGEQYF. In DNA form, the CDR3 reads TGTGCCAGCAGTGAGCTTGACCCCGGCGAGCAGTACTTC. The chain is built from TRBV25-1 and TRBJ2-7; D is unresolved. This CDR3 comprises 13 residues. Looked up from germline, CDR1 is MGHDK and CDR2 is SYGVNS. The germline V and J ends were trimmed by 3 bases and 6 bases, with 12 bases remaining between them.

The gene calls are TRBV28 and TRBJ2-3; D ambiguous. This CDR3 is 12 amino acids long. V was trimmed by 5 bases and J by 10 bases, leaving 13 bases between them. CDR1 is MDHEN, CDR2 SYDVKM, per germline. The CDR3 reads CASSTRFSSQYF. The CDR3 coding sequence is TGTGCCAGCAGTACCAGGTTCAGCTCGCAGTATTTT.

The chain employs TRBV10-1 and TRBJ2-3, with unresolved D. The CDR3 is 13 residues long. V was cut by 0 bases and J by 3 bases, with 4 bases left in between. Germline V gene sequence: CDR1 WNHNN, CDR2 SYGVQD (reference sequence). The CDR3 here is CASSESGTDTQYF. The CDR3 coding sequence is TGCGCCAGCAGTGAGTCAGGGACAGATACGCAGTATTTT.

In its sample, this clonotype was seen many times. V is TRBV11-2 and J is TRBJ2-3; D is perhaps TRBD1 or TRBD2 (6 bases each). Trimming removed 5 bases from V and 8 bases from J, with 20 bases in between. The CDR3 is 15 amino acids. Germline V lookup: CDR1 SGHAT, CDR2 FQNNGV. CDR3 region: CASSPLGGWRGTQYF. The CDR3 region has the DNA TGTGCCAGCAGCCCTCTAGGGGGGTGGAGAGGTACGCAGTATTTT.

V gene TRBV2 combines with J gene TRBJ2-3, with a tentative D call TRBD1 (5 bases). This CDR3 region has 11 residues. Germline CDR1 is SNHLY and CDR2 is FYNNEI. The V and J ends lost 10 bases and 6 bases respectively, with 11 bases between them. This CDR3 is CATRSGDTQYF. For the CDR3, the DNA is TGTGCCACTAGATCAGGGGATACGCAGTATTTT. Full variable domain (outside the CDR3, taken from reference TRBV2 and TRBJ2-3): EPEVTQTPSHQVTQMGQEVILRCVPISNHLYFYWYRQILGQKVEFLVSFYNNEISEKSEIFDDQFSVERPDGSNFTLKIRSTKLEDSAMYFCATRSGDTQYFGPGTRLTVL.

CDR3 sequence (DNA): TGTGCCAGCACCATATCAGATACGCAGTATTTT. Translated, it gives CASTISDTQYF. The V and J genes are TRBV28 and TRBJ2-3, with D unresolved. The CDR3 is 11 residues long. V was pared by 7 bases and J by 4 bases, with 6 bases between. CDR1 and CDR2 from the germline V gene are MDHEN and SYDVKM.

This clonotype was detected only a few times. V gene TRBV6-2 or TRBV6-3 combines with J gene TRBJ2-3; 7 bases align to TRBD1. The CDR3 contains 13 residues. Trimming took 7 bases from V and 2 from J; bases not matched to a gene: 3. Germline V gene lookup returns CDR1 MNHEY and CDR2 SVGEGT. The chain's CDR3 is CASKGGNTDTQYF. CDR3 sequence (DNA): TGTGCCAGCAAAGGGGGCAACACAGATACGCAGTATTTT.

The rearrangement uses TRBV9 and TRBJ2-1, with 11 bases aligning to TRBD2. Losses at the gene ends were 4 bases for V and 6 bases for J; bases not matched to a gene: 3. CDR3 length: 14 amino acids. The V gene's germline CDR1 is SGDLS and CDR2 YYNGEE. This CDR3 reads CASSSSGGFNEQFF. In DNA form, the CDR3 reads TGTGCCAGCAGCTCTAGCGGGGGGTTCAATGAGCAGTTCTTC.

The rearrangement uses TRBV6-2 or TRBV6-3 and TRBJ1-5, with D unresolved. The V gene lost 6 bases and the J gene lost 0 bases, with 12 bases spanning the gap. Germline lookup yields CDR1 MNHEY and CDR2 SVGEGT. The CDR3 has 15 amino acids. DNA of the CDR3: TGTGCCAGCAGCCTCTGGGGAAATAGCAATCAGCCCCAGCATTTT. Protein sequence: CASSLWGNSNQPQHF.

At least ten counts were recorded for this clonotype. This rearrangement joins TRBV7-9 to TRBJ2-7; D tentatively fits TRBD1 or TRBD2 (5 bases each). Germline CDR1 reads SEHNR; CDR2 reads FQNEAQ (reference sequence). CDR3 size: 16 residues. Trimming shortened V by 4 bases and J by 2 bases, and 18 bases separated the two germline ends. The CDR3 nucleotides are TGTGCCAGCAGCTCGTCGGGACGAGCACTCCCCTACGAGCAGTACTTC. Translation: CASSSSGRALPYEQYF.

The table lists this clonotype with a few counts. Here the CDR3 DNA reads TGTGCCAGCAGCTTTCCGTCGGGGAACACTGAAGCTTTCTTT. This encodes CASSFPSGNTEAFF. This chain connects TRBV5-6 to TRBJ1-1; D ambiguous. V lost 2 bases to trimming and J lost 1 base, with 9 bases between them. CDR3 size: 14 residues. The germline gives CDR1 SGHDT, CDR2 YYEEEE. Variable domain in full (rest from reference TRBV5-6 and TRBJ1-1): DAGVTQSPTHLIKTRGQQVTLRCSPKSGHDTVSWYQQALGQGPQFIFQYYEEEERQRGNFPDRFSGHQFPNYSSELNVNALLLGDSALYLCASSFPSGNTEAFFGQGTRLTVV.

The genes are TRBV6-5 and TRBJ2-5; the match to TRBD2 covers 11 bases. V lost 0 bases to trimming and J lost 2 bases; unmatched junction nucleotides: 2. CDR3 size: 16 residues. Looked up from germline, CDR1 is MNHEY and CDR2 is SVGAGI. The CDR3 coding sequence is TGTGCCAGCAGTTACTCACTAGCGGGGGCTCAAGAGACCCAGTACTTC. It translates to CASSYSLAGAQETQYF.

This clonotype was seen a handful of times. This chain connects TRBV6-5 to TRBJ2-7; D call uncertain. The CDR3 sequence is 12 residues long. The V and J ends lost 6 bases and 4 bases respectively, with 10 bases between them. Germline V gives CDR1 MNHEY, CDR2 SVGAGI. The CDR3 sequence is CASRGLGYEQYF. The CDR3 coding sequence is TGTGCCAGCAGAGGTTTAGGGTACGAGCAGTACTTC.

The sample holds many counts of this clonotype. CDR3 protein: CASSLWRVDYGYTF. As DNA, the CDR3 is TGTGCCAGCAGCTTGTGGCGGGTGGACTATGGCTACACCTTC. The rearrangement uses TRBV5-5 and TRBJ1-2, with D unresolved. The length of the CDR3 is 14 residues. Germline CDR1 reads SGHKS; CDR2 reads YYEKEE (reference sequence). The ends were cut back, 1 base at V and 3 bases at J, with 10 bases in the middle.

The chain couples TRBV29-1 to TRBJ2-3; D is unresolved. Deletions cut 3 bases from V and 3 bases from J, with 10 bases between. This CDR3 comprises 13 residues. Germline assignment: CDR1 SQVTM and CDR2 ANQGSEA. CDR3 nucleotides: TGCAGCGTTGAGGCAAGTGGGACAGATACGCAGTATTTT. Translation gives CSVEASGTDTQYF.

This clonotype was picked up many times. The chain recombines TRBV20-1 with TRBJ1-4; D remains ambiguous. This CDR3 contains 12 residues. V lost 0 bases and J 8 bases, leaving 7 bases between the germline ends. Germline assignment: CDR1 DFQATT and CDR2 SNEGSKA (reference sequence). The CDR3: CSARDRVEKLFF. CDR3 DNA sequence: TGCAGTGCTAGAGATCGGGTCGAAAAACTGTTTTTT.

The rearrangement joins TRBV5-1 to TRBJ2-5; TRBD2 aligns across 7 bases. Trimming at V came to 4 bases and at J to 2 bases, leaving 8 bases not matched to a gene. This CDR3 region has 15 residues. CDR1 and CDR2 from the germline V gene are SGHRS and YFSETQ. CDR3 loop: CASSPNLADQETQYF. CDR3 DNA sequence: TGCGCCAGCAGCCCCAACCTAGCGGATCAAGAGACCCAGTACTTC. Based on the CDR3 plus reference TRBV5-1 and TRBJ2-5, the full variable domain is KAGVTQTPRYLIKTRGQQVTLSCSPISGHRSVSWYQQTPGQGLQFLFEYFSETQRNKGNFPGRFSGRQFSNSRSEMNVSTLELGDSALYLCASSPNLADQETQYFGPGTRLLVL.